This T cell receptor beta chain was captured in a study of graft-versus-host responses after intestinal transplantation. Background on the study: In this cohort, recipients had multivisceral, liver-intestinal, or isolated intestinal transplants. Every recipient underwent anti-thymocyte globulin induction, then tacrolimus and steroids for roughly 3 years. Study-wide results and caveats: Marrow from the recipient contained GvH clones, some of which had appeared first in ileum or blood. Allograft graft-versus-host to host-versus-graft clonal ratios ran high in patients with graft-donor T cell macrochimerism.

The V and J ends lost 2 bases and 4 bases respectively, with 8 bases between them. The CDR3 runs to 12 residues. CDR1 is SQVTM, CDR2 ANQGSEA, per germline. TCRdb keeps only in-frame clones here, not all; method: immunoSEQ multiplex PCR. In the table there are some 120,000 clones, more than 85% of which are singletons. Of note for this clone: Its antigen is still unknown.

The receptor comes from a human donor who was the organ donor for an intestinal transplant. The chain uses TRBV29-1 and TRBJ1-2; D call uncertain. Sequenced here: unstimulated CD8+ T cells sorted from spleen or lymph node cells, sampled before transplant. This CDR3 reads CSVENGVYGYTF. The CDR3 DNA follows: TGCAGCGTTGAAAATGGGGTCTATGGCTACACCTTC. Using reference TRBV29-1 and TRBJ1-2 for the parts outside the CDR3, the full variable domain is SAVISQKPSRDICQRGTSLTIQCQVDSQVTMMFWYRQQPGQSLTLIATANQGSEATYESGFVIDKFPISRPNLTFSTLTVSNMSPEDSSIYLCSVENGVYGYTFGSGTRLTVV.